Sequencing of this TCR beta chain was carried out in a study of T cells in localized non-small cell lung cancer. Concerning this clone itself: The target antigen is unknown.

Germline CDR1 MDHEN, CDR2 SYDVKM. The CDR3 consists of 15 residues. V was shortened by 3 bases and J by 3 bases, with 11 bases between the two germline ends. Two independent pathologists confirmed no atypia in lung taken at least 2 cm from tumor. Sequencing used immunoSEQ multiplex PCR; TCRdb keeps in-frame clones, though not all of them. The sample contains some 1,500 clones, around 25% of which appear only once. General observations from the study: Heterogeneity remains possible, as sequencing covered one tumor region only. A median of about 60 of the top 100 tumor clones appeared in adjacent lung, which was paired and uninvolved.

The sequence was obtained from a female donor older than 55 with stage I lung adenocarcinoma. This sample comprised normal lung tissue next to the tumor, obtained before any cancer treatment. The V and J genes are TRBV28 and TRBJ1-4, with D uncertain. CDR3 in amino acids: CASSFSGGSNEKLFF. For the CDR3, the DNA is TGTGCCAGCAGTTTTTCGGGCGGATCTAATGAAAAACTGTTTTTT.